The rows below give T cell receptor beta chains drawn from one sample of a study of blood T cell repertoires in COVID-19. This table comes from immunoSEQ multiplex PCR, and its TCRdb copy is limited to in-frame clones, with some not included. The profile shows 110,000 or so clones, about 86% of them singletons. Sequencing was performed on peripheral blood. The receptor source for this set is a woman in her 50s with acute or convalescent COVID-19. The CDR3 runs from the conserved cysteine through the conserved F or W. The D gene is left open where the match is weak. Not all rows give a size; the values are once, few, many and, for expanded clones, a class.

d_gene,abundance,j_gene,v_gene,CDR3aa,CDR3nt
.,once,TRBJ1-3,TRBV25-1,CASSDKVREAKGNTIYF,TGTGCCAGCAGTGATAAAGTCCGCGAGGCAAAGGGAAACACCATATATTTT
.,.,TRBJ1-1,TRBV5-1,CASSLGPPEWGGTEAFF,TGCGCCAGCAGCTTAGGCCCCCCCGAGTGGGGAGGCACTGAAGCTTTCTTT
TRBD1,.,TRBJ1-2,TRBV30,CAWSLRTGSWRGYTF,TGTGCCTGGAGTTTAAGGACAGGGAGCTGGCGGGGCTACACCTTC
TRBD1,.,TRBJ2-2,TRBV6-5,CASSSPGQGITGELFF,TGTGCCAGCAGTTCACCGGGACAGGGGATCACCGGGGAGCTGTTTTTT
.,.,TRBJ1-2,TRBV11-2,CASRGETYGYTF,TGTGCCAGCAGGGGCGAGACCTATGGCTACACCTTC
TRBD1,.,TRBJ1-2,TRBV28,CASSLARGKGYYGYTF,TGTGCCAGCAGTTTAGCCAGGGGGAAGGGTTACTATGGCTACACCTTC
.,.,TRBJ2-2,TRBV11-2,CASSFTLTGELFF,TGTGCCAGCAGCTTTACATTGACCGGGGAGCTGTTTTTT
.,.,TRBJ2-2,TRBV6-1,CASSENHGTGELFF,TGTGCCAGCAGTGAAAATCACGGCACCGGGGAGCTGTTTTTT
TRBD1,.,TRBJ2-5,TRBV5-6,CASSGGQGGAETQYF,TGTGCCAGCAGCGGGGGACAGGGGGGAGCGGAGACCCAGTACTTC
.,.,TRBJ1-6,TRBV30,CASDTGQFYNSPLHF,TGTGCCTCCGATACCGGACAGTTCTATAATTCACCCCTCCACTTT
TRBD2,.,TRBJ2-3,TRBV2,CASSEGLAATDTQYF,TGTGCCAGCAGTGAGGGACTAGCGGCGACAGATACGCAGTATTTT
TRBD1,.,TRBJ1-3,TRBV10-3,CAISSTTGVGNTIYF,TGTGCCATCAGTTCGACGACAGGGGTAGGAAACACCATATATTTT
TRBD1,.,TRBJ1-5,TRBV4-1,CASGTGGDQPQHF,TGCGCCAGTGGTACAGGGGGAGATCAGCCCCAGCATTTT
TRBD1,once,TRBJ2-1,TRBV4-1,CASSHRPGQGTYNEQFF,TGCGCCAGCAGCCACCGACCGGGACAGGGGACCTACAATGAGCAGTTCTTC
TRBD1,.,TRBJ2-1,TRBV10-3,CAISDLQGLKNEQFF,TGTGCCATCAGTGACTTACAGGGGTTAAAAAATGAGCAGTTCTTC
.,.,TRBJ2-7,TRBV5-1,CASSVTTTYEQYF,TGCGCCAGCAGCGTGACTACGACCTACGAGCAGTACTTC
.,.,TRBJ1-1,TRBV30,CAWSRQPNTEAFF,TGTGCCTGGAGTCGACAGCCCAACACTGAAGCTTTCTTT
.,.,TRBJ1-3,TRBV6-5,CASSFQTVTGNTIYF,TGTGCCAGCAGTTTCCAAACAGTGACTGGAAACACCATATATTTT
.,.,TRBJ2-7,TRBV19,CASRPTGFSYEQYF,TGTGCCAGTAGGCCGACAGGTTTCTCCTACGAGCAGTACTTC
.,.,TRBJ2-7,TRBV10-3,CAISEGAASSYEQYF,TGTGCCATCAGTGAGGGGGCAGCAAGCTCCTACGAGCAGTACTTC
TRBD2,.,TRBJ2-3,TRBV29-1,CSVFGLAGGPDTQYF,TGCAGCGTCTTTGGACTAGCGGGAGGTCCAGATACGCAGTATTTT
TRBD1,once,TRBJ2-7,TRBV19,CASRDRGTYEQYF,TGTGCCAGTAGGGACAGGGGGACCTACGAGCAGTACTTC
TRBD2,.,TRBJ2-1,TRBV9,CASSGLAGGRNEQFF,TGTGCCAGCAGCGGCTTAGCGGGAGGGCGGAATGAGCAGTTCTTC
.,.,TRBJ2-1,TRBV9,CASSVAGLGWDNEQFF,TGTGCCAGCAGCGTAGCGGGACTTGGGTGGGACAATGAGCAGTTCTTC
.,.,TRBJ2-5,TRBV11-2,CASSLTLRQETQYF,TGTGCCAGCAGCTTAACGTTGCGGCAAGAGACCCAGTACTTC
.,.,TRBJ1-2,TRBV6-2/TRBV6-3,CASSYSRGYTF,TGTGCCAGCAGTTACTCGAGGGGCTACACCTTC
TRBD1,once,TRBJ2-1,TRBV7-8,CASSFPRDLSGGEQFF,TGTGCCAGCAGCTTCCCCCGGGACCTCTCAGGGGGTGAGCAGTTCTTC
.,.,TRBJ1-1,TRBV7-2,CASSPQVGHRNTEAFF,TGTGCCAGCAGCCCACAGGTGGGGCACCGGAACACTGAAGCTTTCTTT
.,once,TRBJ1-1,TRBV6-5,CASSYLDHQGNTEAFF,TGTGCCAGCAGTTACCTGGACCATCAGGGGAACACTGAAGCTTTCTTT
TRBD1,.,TRBJ2-3,TRBV18,CASSPGTGGVTDTQYF,TGTGCCAGCTCACCAGGGACAGGGGGGGTTACAGATACGCAGTATTTT
.,few,TRBJ2-3,TRBV7-9,CASSFTSPTDTQYF,TGTGCCAGCAGCTTCACGAGTCCCACAGATACGCAGTATTTT
TRBD2,.,TRBJ2-3,TRBV24-1,CATSEGGRGTDTQYF,TGTGCCACCAGTGAAGGCGGGAGGGGGACAGATACGCAGTATTTT
.,few,TRBJ1-1,TRBV29-1,CSVLRNTEAFF,TGCAGCGTGCTCAGGAACACTGAAGCTTTCTTT
TRBD2,.,TRBJ2-5,TRBV11-3,CASSPFSPGGETQYF,TGTGCCAGCTCCCCATTCTCGCCCGGGGGGGAGACCCAGTACTTC
.,.,TRBJ1-2,TRBV7-2,CASSLVGVGGYTF,TGTGCCAGCAGCTTAGTAGGGGTAGGCGGCTACACCTTC
TRBD2,.,TRBJ2-1,TRBV19,CASTRTSGSGSEQFF,TGTGCCAGTACCCGGACTAGCGGGAGCGGGAGTGAGCAGTTCTTC
.,.,TRBJ2-1,TRBV7-5,CVRSLARLAGGPGHNEQFF,TGTGTCAGAAGCTTAGCTCGACTAGCGGGGGGGCCAGGACACAATGAGCAGTTCTTC
TRBD1,.,TRBJ1-2,TRBV6-5,CASSRQGNGYTF,TGTGCCAGCAGTAGACAGGGTAACGGCTACACCTTC
TRBD2,.,TRBJ2-5,TRBV9,CASSVGLAGVRETQYF,TGTGCCAGCAGCGTAGGACTAGCGGGGGTCCGGGAGACCCAGTACTTC
.,.,TRBJ2-7,TRBV4-3,CASSQGDMDYEQYF,TGCGCCAGCAGCCAAGGGGACATGGACTACGAGCAGTACTTC
.,.,TRBJ1-2,TRBV24-1,CATSDPFRGGYTF,TGTGCCACCAGTGACCCTTTTCGGGGAGGCTACACCTTC